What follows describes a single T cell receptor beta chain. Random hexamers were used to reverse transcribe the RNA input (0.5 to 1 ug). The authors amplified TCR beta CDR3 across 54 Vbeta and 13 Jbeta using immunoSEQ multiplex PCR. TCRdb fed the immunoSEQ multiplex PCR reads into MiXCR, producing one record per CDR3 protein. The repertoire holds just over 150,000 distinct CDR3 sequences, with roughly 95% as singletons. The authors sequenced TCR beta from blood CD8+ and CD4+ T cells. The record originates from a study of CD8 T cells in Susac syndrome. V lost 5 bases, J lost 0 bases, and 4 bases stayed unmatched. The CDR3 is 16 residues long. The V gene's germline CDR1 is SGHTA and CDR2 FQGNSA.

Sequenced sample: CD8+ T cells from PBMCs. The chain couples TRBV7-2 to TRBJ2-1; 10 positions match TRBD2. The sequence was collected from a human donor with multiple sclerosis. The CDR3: CASSLWTSGSYNEQFF. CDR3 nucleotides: TGTGCCAGCAGCCTCTGGACTAGCGGCTCCTACAATGAGCAGTTCTTC.